These 2 T cell receptor beta chains were all obtained from the same sample, sequenced in a study of blood T cell repertoires in COVID-19 (TCRdb year 2020). The library was produced with the immunoSEQ multiplex PCR assay. The table was pulled from immuneACCESS by TCRdb, which kept in-frame rearrangements only. Such tables lose some clones; where checked, under half of the loss comes from unresolved V genes, and the rest has no known cause. The sample table records about 670,000 clones; about nine tenths of these occur just once. Around 0.3% of the sample is taken by the ten largest. Sequenced: peripheral blood. All receptors derive from a woman aged 18 to 35 with acute or convalescent COVID-19.

The chain employs TRBV7-2 and TRBJ1-1; possibly TRBD1 for D (6 bases). The CDR3 has 16 amino acids. V was pared by 4 bases and J by 5 bases, with 20 bases between. The germline gives CDR1 SGHTA, CDR2 FQGNSA. The CDR3 region is CASSSPGGGHSTEAFF. In nucleotides, the CDR3 is TGTGCCAGCAGCTCCCCGGGGGGGGGCCATTCGACTGAAGCTTTCTTT.

This chain uses TRBV5-5 with TRBJ2-3; D is possibly TRBD1 (5 bases). The length of the CDR3 is 12 residues. Looked up from germline, CDR1 is SGHKS and CDR2 is YYEKEE (reference sequence). The ends were cut back, 6 bases at V and 4 bases at J, with 9 bases in the middle. This CDR3 is CASTQGADTQYF. The CDR3 DNA reads as TGTGCCAGCACGCAGGGTGCAGATACGCAGTATTTT.